These 12 T cell receptor beta chains were all obtained from the same sample, sequenced in a study of tumor-infiltrating lymphocytes in primary liver carcinoma. Blood RNA originated from unsorted whole blood, with germline DNA additionally extracted. Using a constant-region primer together with ProtoScript II reverse transcriptase, TCR beta cDNA was made from roughly 520 ng of total RNA. Construction of TCR beta libraries relied on three successive nested multiplex PCR rounds employing slightly modified ARM-PCR. Rounds one and two of PCR, each of 10 cycles, were primed with TRBV1-TRBV30 forward primers and a C-beta reverse primer. TCRdb called the multiplex PCR reads again in MiXCR, with one record for every CDR3 protein. Here the sample spans almost 200,000 distinct CDR3 sequences, about 65% being singletons. The sample was peripheral blood. These TCRs come from a woman in her sixties with primary liver carcinoma and hepatitis B virus infection.

This clonotype was seen more than once but under ten times. This rearrangement joins TRBV6-5 to TRBJ1-2; TRBD1 might be the D (6 bases). The V end lost 2 bases, the J end lost 2 bases, and 12 bases lay between the germline ends. Per the germline V gene, CDR1 is MNHEY and CDR2 is SVGAGI. The length of the CDR3 is 15 residues. The chain's CDR3 is CASSYRGGRNYGYTF. In DNA, the CDR3 is TGTGCCAGCAGTTACAGAGGGGGGCGGAACTATGGCTACACCTTC.

Regarding this clonotype: A much larger clone is a single base away; this may be a read error. The V call is TRBV4-2, the J call TRBJ1-1; D is unresolved. The CDR3 is 15 amino acids. Germline CDR1 reads LGHNA; CDR2 reads YNFKEQ. V dropped 1 base and J dropped 0 bases, with 9 bases sitting between them. CDR3 coding DNA: TGTGCCAGCAGCCAAGGTCGGGCGGTGAACACTGAAGCTTTCTTT. Amino acids: CASSQGRAVNTEAFF.

About this clonotype itself: A much larger clone lies one base from this, so it may be a read error. The genes are TRBV7-9 and TRBJ1-6, with D perhaps matching TRBD1 (6 bases). Germline CDR1 is SEHNR and CDR2 is FQNEAQ (reference sequence). V lost 4 bases to trimming and J lost 5 bases, with 9 bases between them. This CDR3 is 14 amino acids long. In nucleotides, the CDR3 is TGTGCCAGCAGCTCGTCAGGGGATAATTCACCCCTCCACTTT. Translating gives CASSSSGDNSPLHF. The whole variable domain, filled in from reference TRBV7-9 and TRBJ1-6, reads DTGVSQNPRHKITKRGQNVTFRCDPISEHNRLYWYRQTLGQGPEFLTYFQNEAQLEKSRLLSDRFSAERPKGSFSTLEIQRTEQGDSAMYLCASSSSGDNSPLHFGNGTRLTVT.

Regarding this clonotype: Since no conserved phenylalanine or tryptophan closes the CDR3, a read error is the likely cause. The chain employs TRBV11-2 and TRBJ2-7; unclear D gene. Germline loops: CDR1 SGHAT, CDR2 FQNNGV. The CDR3 length is 15 residues. Deletions cut 0 bases from V and 8 bases from J, with 17 bases between. CDR3 DNA: TGTGCCAGCAGCTTAGACTCAGGCCATACGGCCAAGCAGTACATC. This sequence encodes CASSLDSGHTAKQYI.

With respect to this clonotype: A junction end diverges from the germline sequence, so it may reflect a read error. The CDR3 DNA reads as TGTGCCCGGAGTGTACAAGGGGGCTCCTACAATGAGCAGTTCTTC. This codes for CARSVQGGSYNEQFF. The chain links TRBV30 to TRBJ2-1, with D perhaps TRBD1 (6 bases). This CDR3 comprises 15 residues. CDR1 GTSNPN and CDR2 SVGIG come from the germline V gene (reference sequence).

For this clonotype: An end of the junction differs from the germline gene, which may be a read error. CDR3: CTSSLDRRGNEQFF. CDR3 nucleotides: TGTACCAGCAGCTTAGACAGGAGGGGGAACGAGCAGTTCTTC. The chain employs TRBV11-2 and TRBJ2-1; D is perhaps TRBD1 or TRBD2 (6 bases each). This CDR3 contains 14 residues. Per germline, CDR1 SGHAT and CDR2 FQNNGV.

This clonotype has at least ten counts. V usage is TRBV12-3 or TRBV12-4 and J usage is TRBJ2-1; perhaps TRBD2 as D (5 bases). The CDR3 covers 15 residues. V was shortened by 2 bases and J by 4 bases, with 12 bases between the two germline ends. CDR3 sequence (DNA): TGTGCCAGCAGTTTACTAGCTCTGGCGTACAATGAGCAGTTCTTC. It translates to CASSLLALAYNEQFF.

This clonotype was counted ten times or more. The chain links TRBV12-3 or TRBV12-4 to TRBJ2-1; TRBD2 matches at 10 bases. J was trimmed by 3 bases and V by 5 bases; bases with no gene match: 4. The CDR3 runs to 15 residues. CDR3 sequence: CASSNSGRHYNEQFF. The CDR3 coding sequence is TGTGCCAGCAGTAATAGCGGGAGGCACTACAATGAGCAGTTCTTC.

This clonotype has at least ten counts. The rearrangement uses TRBV11-3 and TRBJ2-5, with D hard to call. The CDR3 contains 14 residues. The V gene's germline CDR1 is SGHNT and CDR2 YENEEA. V shed 0 bases and J shed 5 bases, with 10 bases lying between them. In DNA form, the CDR3 reads TGTGCCAGCAGCTTAGAGGGATTCGGGGAGACCCAGTACTTC. Protein: CASSLEGFGETQYF.

This clonotype came up once. Germline and junction disagree at one end, which may indicate a read error. CDR3 sequence reads: CTSNPLGTGSTNTQYF. CDR3 nucleotide sequence: TGTACCAGCAACCCGTTAGGCACCGGGAGCACAAATACGCAGTATTTT. The chain carries TRBV11-2 and TRBJ2-3; tentative D call: TRBD2 (6 bases). CDR3 length: 16 residues. Germline CDR1 SGHAT, CDR2 FQNNGV.

Concerning this clonotype itself: Germline and junction disagree at one end, which may indicate a read error. The chain has TRBV4-1 and TRBJ1-1, with D perhaps matching TRBD1 (5 bases). The CDR3 extends over 17 amino acids. Germline-derived CDR1 and CDR2 are MGHRA and YSYEKL. CDR3 coding DNA: TGCGCCAGCAGCCAACCCGGGGCAGGTCTCATGAGCACTGTAGCTTTCTTT. This encodes CASSQPGAGLMSTVAFF.

The chain uses TRBV28 and TRBJ2-7; 13 nucleotides line up with TRBD2. CDR1 is MDHEN, CDR2 SYDVKM, per germline. Unmatched junction bases numbered 19, after V lost 5 bases and J lost 0 bases. This CDR3 has 21 amino acids. The CDR3 DNA is TGTGCCAGCAGTACGCGGAAGGGGGGGACTAGCGGGACGGTACGCTCCTACGAGCAGTACTTC. This translates into CASSTRKGGTSGTVRSYEQYF.